This passage covers 8 T cell receptor beta chains from one sample sequenced in a study of PD-1 blockade in classical Hodgkin lymphoma. Time point reported: newly diagnosed, previously untreated cHL patient sample. Data came from immunoSEQ multiplex PCR; TCRdb stores just in-frame clones and leaves some out. The table has about 7,100 clones, 78% seen once. Specimen: peripheral blood mononuclear cells (PBMCs). The receptors come from a human donor with classical Hodgkin lymphoma.

As concerns this clone: Additional DNA sequences in this sample encode the identical CDR3. This chain joins TRBV7-2 and TRBJ1-2, with D tentatively TRBD1 (5 bases). The germline V gene has CDR1 SGHTA and CDR2 FQGNSA. This CDR3 has 13 residues. The V gene lost 1 base and the J gene lost 8 bases, with 11 bases spanning the gap. The CDR3: CASSLGRGEGYTF. The CDR3 bases are TGTGCCAGCAGCTTAGGACGGGGGGAAGGCTACACCTTC.

In this sample, this clone turned up a few times. Different DNA sequences within this sample yield the same CDR3. The V gene is TRBV7-2, the J gene TRBJ1-2; possibly TRBD1 for D (6 bases). V was cut by 1 base and J by 8 bases, with 11 bases left in between. The CDR3 has 13 residues. CDR1 and CDR2 (germline): SGHTA, FQGNSA. The CDR3 DNA reads TGTGCCAGCAGCTTAGGCAGGGGAGAAGGCTACACCTTC. This sequence encodes CASSLGRGEGYTF.

V and J are TRBV5-4 and TRBJ2-6; TRBD1 or TRBD2 may be the D gene (5 bases each). This CDR3 region has 17 residues. Trimming took off 4 bases at V and 0 bases at J, with 14 bases between the two ends. Germline CDR1 reads SGHNT; CDR2 reads YYREEE (reference sequence). This CDR3 reads CASSAGTDRSGANVLTF. The CDR3 DNA reads TGTGCCAGCAGCGCCGGGACGGACCGCTCTGGGGCCAACGTCCTGACTTTC.

V and J are TRBV9 and TRBJ1-1; 8 nucleotides match TRBD1. The ends lost 3 bases at V and 0 bases at J; junction bases unmatched: 4. CDR3 size: 15 residues. CDR1 is SGDLS, CDR2 YYNGEE, per germline. The CDR3 here is CASSAGTGLNTEAFF. DNA of the CDR3: TGTGCCAGCAGCGCCGGGACAGGTCTGAACACTGAAGCTTTCTTT.

This clone was recorded only once. V and J are TRBV6-5 and TRBJ2-6; no definite D call. The V gene lost 11 bases and the J gene lost 4 bases, with 12 bases spanning the gap. The CDR3 is 13 residues long. Germline V lookup: CDR1 MNHEY, CDR2 SVGAGI. CDR3 in amino acids: CASRITGANVLTF. Written as DNA, the CDR3 is TGTGCCTCCAGAATAACGGGGGCCAACGTCCTGACTTTC.

This clone was seen a handful of times. The gene calls are TRBV14 and TRBJ1-1; D is uncertain. Trimming took 7 bases from V and 4 from J, leaving 13 bases between them. Germline assignment: CDR1 SGHDN and CDR2 FVKESK. The CDR3 spans 13 residues. The CDR3 region is CASTATRLTEAFF. In DNA, the CDR3 is TGTGCCAGCACCGCCACCAGACTCACTGAAGCTTTCTTT.

This clone occurred once. The chain recombines TRBV6-1 with TRBJ1-1; no firm D call. CDR1 is MNHNS, CDR2 SASEGT, per germline. This CDR3 comprises 14 residues. Trimming pared 0 bases from V and 1 base from J, leaving 6 bases between. CDR3 sequence (DNA): TGTGCCAGCAGTGAAGCGCAAGAGAACACTGAAGCTTTCTTT. The encoded protein is CASSEAQENTEAFF.

This clone showed up just a few times. The rearrangement links TRBV6-1 to TRBJ2-7; 11 bases agree with TRBD1. Germline V lookup: CDR1 MNHNS, CDR2 SASEGT. CDR3 length equals 14 residues. With V trimmed by 1 base and J by 5 bases, 1 base remained unmatched. The CDR3: CASSEGTGGHEQYF. In DNA, the CDR3 is TGTGCCAGCAGTGAAGGGACAGGGGGCCACGAGCAGTACTTC.